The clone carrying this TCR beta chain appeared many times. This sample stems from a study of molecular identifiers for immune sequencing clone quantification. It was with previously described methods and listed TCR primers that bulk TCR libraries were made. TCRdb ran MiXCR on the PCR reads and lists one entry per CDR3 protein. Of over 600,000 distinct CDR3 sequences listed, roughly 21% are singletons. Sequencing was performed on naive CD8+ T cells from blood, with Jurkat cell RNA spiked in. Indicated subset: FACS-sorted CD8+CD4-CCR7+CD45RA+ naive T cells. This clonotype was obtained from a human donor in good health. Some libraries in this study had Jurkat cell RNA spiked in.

In DNA, the CDR3 is TGTGCCAGCAGTAGAGCGGGGGTCCCTAGGGAGCAGTACTTC. Protein sequence: CASSRAGVPREQYF. This chain joins TRBV12-3 or TRBV12-4 and TRBJ2-7, with 8 positions matching TRBD2. CDR3 length equals 14 residues. V lost 5 bases to trimming and J lost 7 bases; unmatched junction nucleotides: 10.